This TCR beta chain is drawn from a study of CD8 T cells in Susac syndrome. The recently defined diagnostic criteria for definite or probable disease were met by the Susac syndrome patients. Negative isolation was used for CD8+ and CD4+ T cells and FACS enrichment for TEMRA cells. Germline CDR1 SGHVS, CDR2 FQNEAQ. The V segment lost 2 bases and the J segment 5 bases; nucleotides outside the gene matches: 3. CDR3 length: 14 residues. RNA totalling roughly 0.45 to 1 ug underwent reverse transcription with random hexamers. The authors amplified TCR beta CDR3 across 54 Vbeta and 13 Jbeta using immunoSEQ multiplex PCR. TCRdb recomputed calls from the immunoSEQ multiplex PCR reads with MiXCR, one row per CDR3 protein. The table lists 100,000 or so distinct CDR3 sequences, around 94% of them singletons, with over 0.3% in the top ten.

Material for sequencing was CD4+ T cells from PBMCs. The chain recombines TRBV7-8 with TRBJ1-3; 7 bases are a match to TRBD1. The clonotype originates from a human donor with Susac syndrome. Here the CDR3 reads CASSLPQGRNTIYF. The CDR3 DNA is TGTGCCAGCAGCTTACCACAGGGGAGAAACACCATATATTTT.